Listed below are T cell receptor beta chains from one sample, sequenced in a study of T-cell reconstitution after alpha-beta-depleted transplantation in children. TCRdb used MiXCR to reprocess the PCR reads, holding one entry per CDR3 protein. The repertoire holds 550,000 to 800,000 distinct CDR3 sequences, around 12% seen once, with approximately 0.8% in the top ten. This specimen consisted of PBMCs, obtained before TCRalphabeta/CD19-depleted stem cell transplant. These receptors originate from a girl aged 2-9 years with congenital amegakaryocytic thrombocytopenia, due to receive a stem cell transplant. Both conserved end residues are trimmed from each CDR3. The D gene is left open where the match is weak. The listing skips clone size in some rows; elsewhere it reads once, few, many or a size class.

clone_size | j_call | d_call | v_call | cdr3_aa
- | TRBJ2-2 | - | TRBV12-3/TRBV12-4 | ASSFRAKGGELF
many | TRBJ1-4 | - | TRBV29-1 | SPTAGPGANEKLF
- | TRBJ2-7 | TRBD1 | TRBV25-1 | ASSEGQGVGYEQY
many | TRBJ2-5 | - | TRBV20-1 | SARDRRRRTAPVGTQY
many | TRBJ1-5 | TRBD1 | TRBV12-3/TRBV12-4 | ASSPGTGGYSNQPQH
- | TRBJ2-6 | TRBD1 | TRBV12-5 | ASGLGPSTGIRFYSGANVLT
few | TRBJ2-1 | TRBD2 | TRBV12-3/TRBV12-4 | ASSFEGTSGIHEQF
- | TRBJ2-3 | - | TRBV20-1 | CARDQGGYASTDTQY
- | TRBJ1-1 | TRBD1 | TRBV20-1 | SAGGQGGPEAF
many | TRBJ2-1 | - | TRBV5-1 | ASSLGTTYNEQF
many | TRBJ2-1 | TRBD2 | TRBV5-1 | ASSLSGRVYNEQF